These 29 T cell receptor beta chains share one sample of origin, sequenced in a study of T cells in Graves' hyperthyroidism and ophthalmopathy. Authors of the study amplified TCR beta CDR3 regions from RNA transcripts. The study used the HTBI primer set for a first-round RT-PCR of the TCR CDR3. From the multiplex PCR reads, TCRdb called clonotypes with MiXCR, one entry per CDR3 protein. This sample yields about 250,000 distinct CDR3 sequences, of which roughly 22% are seen a single time; approximately 35% belongs to the top ten. The material sequenced was blood. Receptor source: a woman in her 40s with Graves' ophthalmopathy.

The sample holds many counts of this clonotype. The J gene is TRBJ1-5, the V gene TRBV28; D might be TRBD1 (5 bases). V lost 7 bases and J 7 bases, leaving 14 bases between the germline ends. The germline V gene has CDR1 MDHEN and CDR2 SYDVKM. The CDR3 length is 13 residues. The CDR3 loop is CASNWGVWQPQHF. CDR3 coding DNA: TGTGCCAGCAACTGGGGGGTGTGGCAGCCCCAGCATTTT.

This clonotype was seen repeatedly, ten times or more. The V and J genes are TRBV6-5 and TRBJ1-1; tentatively, D is TRBD1 (6 bases). V was shortened by 2 bases and J by 1 base, with 17 bases between the two germline ends. Germline V gene sequence: CDR1 MNHEY, CDR2 SVGAGI. CDR3 length equals 17 residues. Here the CDR3 reads CASSYLPGQGKNTEAFF. CDR3 nucleotides: TGTGCCAGCAGTTACCTGCCAGGGCAGGGGAAGAACACTGAAGCTTTCTTT.

Many counts were recorded for this clonotype. The DNA of the CDR3 is TGTGCCAGCAGCACCACAAGTATCGGGGAGCCCCAGCATTTT. Its translation is CASSTTSIGEPQHF. The rearrangement joins TRBV6-5 to TRBJ1-5; D gene unclear. V lost 6 bases and J 8 bases, leaving 17 bases between the germline ends. The CDR3 is 14 amino acids. The germline CDR1 and CDR2 sequences are MNHEY and SVGAGI.

This clonotype was detected ten times or more. The V and J genes are TRBV28 and TRBJ1-3, with unresolved D. Germline V gives CDR1 MDHEN, CDR2 SYDVKM. The CDR3 totals 17 residues. V was cut by 1 base and J by 0 bases, with 13 bases left in between. This chain's CDR3 is CASSLFPDVLSGNTIYF. DNA of the CDR3: TGTGCCAGCAGTTTATTCCCCGACGTGCTCTCTGGAAACACCATATATTTT.

Many counts were recorded for this clonotype. The chain couples TRBV7-9 to TRBJ2-7, with a possible D match to TRBD1 (6 bases). The germline V and J ends were trimmed by 4 bases and 4 bases, with 11 bases remaining between them. The CDR3 sequence is 13 residues long. Germline V gene data show CDR1 as SEHNR and CDR2 as FQNEAQ (reference sequence). CDR3 region: CASSSQGVYEQYF. The CDR3, as DNA: TGTGCCAGCAGCTCACAGGGAGTGTACGAGCAGTACTTC.

This clonotype was seen ten or more times. The chain recombines TRBV6-1 with TRBJ2-2, with 7 bases that match TRBD2. CDR3 length equals 15 residues. The junction had 3 bases not matched to a gene; V was cut back by 5 bases and J by 0 bases. Germline CDR1 MNHNS, CDR2 SASEGT. CDR3 sequence: CASSLLAANTGELFF. The CDR3 nucleotides read TGTGCCAGCAGTCTCCTAGCGGCGAACACCGGGGAGCTGTTTTTT.

This sequence joins TRBV30 and TRBJ1-1, with D possibly matching TRBD1 (5 bases). Germline values: CDR1 GTSNPN, CDR2 SVGIG (reference sequence). The V end was cut by 5 bases, the J end by 2 bases, with 12 bases between. This CDR3 comprises 13 residues. The DNA of the CDR3 is TGTGCCTGGGGGGGACGGGGAAACACTGAAGCTTTCTTT. This translates into CAWGGRGNTEAFF.

The table lists this clonotype with many counts. The rearrangement links TRBV7-2 to TRBJ1-2, with TRBD1 identical over 9 bases. This CDR3 contains 16 residues. Germline V gene data show CDR1 as SGHTA and CDR2 as FQGNSA. Trimming removed 4 bases from V and 5 bases from J; junction bases left unmatched: 11. CDR3 loop: CASSSGTGLGGYGYTF. CDR3 nucleotide sequence: TGTGCCAGCAGCTCCGGGACAGGGCTCGGGGGGTATGGCTACACCTTC.

The chain has TRBV6-2 or TRBV6-3 and TRBJ1-5; D possibly corresponds to TRBD1 (5 bases). CDR3 length: 16 amino acids. The germline gives CDR1 MNHEY, CDR2 SVGEGT. The ends were cut back, 5 bases at V and 7 bases at J, with 21 bases in the middle. CDR3 amino acids: CASSPGQRTFIQPQHF. For the CDR3, the DNA is TGTGCCAGCAGTCCCGGACAACGGACGTTCATCCAGCCCCAGCATTTT.

J is TRBJ2-5 and V is TRBV12-3 or TRBV12-4; D not resolved. The length of the CDR3 is 17 residues. The V end lost 3 bases, the J end lost 5 bases, and 22 bases lay between the germline ends. The CDR3 region is CASSFVYGALAGETQYF. The CDR3 DNA reads as TGTGCCAGCAGTTTTGTATACGGCGCACTCGCCGGGGAGACCCAGTACTTC.

V and J are TRBV20-1 and TRBJ2-7, with 7 nucleotides matching TRBD1. CDR1 and CDR2 (germline): DFQATT, SNEGSKA (reference sequence). V lost 0 bases to trimming and J lost 5 bases; unmatched junction nucleotides: 7. This CDR3 has 14 residues. The CDR3 DNA reads as TGCAGTGCTAGAGATCTACAGGGGAACCACGAGCAGTACTTC. This translates into CSARDLQGNHEQYF.

This clonotype occurred many times. The chain recombines TRBV27 with TRBJ2-5, with 8 bases identical to TRBD2. The CDR3 contains 14 residues. Germline V CDR1 and CDR2: MNHEY, SMNVEV (reference sequence). V lost 3 bases to trimming and J lost 6 bases; unmatched junction nucleotides: 6. The chain's CDR3 is CASSFLTSVQTQYF. The CDR3 DNA follows: TGTGCCAGCAGTTTCCTGACTAGCGTGCAGACCCAGTACTTC.

This clonotype was found many times. This chain connects TRBV29-1 to TRBJ1-2; D remains unclear. The V end was cut by 4 bases, the J end by 4 bases, with 13 bases between. The CDR3 runs to 13 residues. CDR1 and CDR2 (germline): SQVTM, ANQGSEA. CDR3 sequence reads: CSVVEGWGYGYTF. The CDR3 bases are TGCAGCGTTGTGGAAGGTTGGGGCTATGGCTACACCTTC.

This clonotype was seen ten or more times. The chain recombines TRBV27 with TRBJ2-6; D is possibly TRBD2 (6 bases). Trimming removed 2 bases from V and 0 bases from J, with 14 bases in between. The CDR3 totals 18 residues. In germline, CDR1 is MNHEY, CDR2 SMNVEV (reference sequence). CDR3 nucleotides: TGTGCCAGCAGTTTAGGAGGGTACCCTCGCTCTGGGGCCAACGTCCTGACTTTC. It translates to CASSLGGYPRSGANVLTF.

This clonotype was found many times. The rearrangement joins TRBV28 to TRBJ2-1; D perhaps matches TRBD2 (6 bases). V was cut by 6 bases and J by 7 bases, with 19 bases left in between. There are 15 residues in the CDR3. Germline V gene sequence: CDR1 MDHEN, CDR2 SYDVKM. This CDR3 is CASRRPGGTPNEQFF. CDR3 nucleotides: TGTGCCAGCAGACGACCTGGGGGGACGCCGAATGAGCAGTTCTTC. Together with reference TRBV28 and TRBJ2-1, the CDR3 gives the full variable domain: DVKVTQSSRYLVKRTGEKVFLECVQDMDHENMFWYRQDPGLGLRLIYFSYDVKMKEKGDIPEGYSVSREKKERFSLILESASTNQTSMYLCASRRPGGTPNEQFFGPGTRLTVL.

V gene TRBV28 combines with J gene TRBJ2-2; 10 nucleotides match TRBD1. From germline, CDR1 is MDHEN and CDR2 SYDVKM. The CDR3 loop spans 16 amino acids. With V trimmed by 5 bases and J by 7 bases, 10 bases remained unmatched. CDR3 amino acids: CASSNDRGRLSGELFF. The CDR3 DNA sequence: TGTGCCAGCAGTAATGACAGGGGGCGTCTGAGCGGGGAGCTGTTTTTT.

This clonotype was counted ten times or more. The chain is built from TRBV6-5 and TRBJ2-7; weak D call: TRBD1 (6 bases). Germline V gene sequence: CDR1 MNHEY, CDR2 SVGAGI. V was clipped by 0 bases and J by 1 base, with 10 bases between them. This CDR3 region has 15 residues. This CDR3 reads CASSYSEQGSYEQYF. The CDR3 nucleotides read TGTGCCAGCAGTTACTCGGAACAGGGTTCCTACGAGCAGTACTTC.

This clonotype was picked up many times. The J gene is TRBJ2-7, the V gene TRBV4-1; 7 bases fit TRBD2. The V gene's germline CDR1 is MGHRA and CDR2 YSYEKL. The CDR3 runs 17 residues. Trimming took 1 base from V and 3 from J; bases not matched to a gene: 12. The CDR3 DNA reads TGCGCCAGCAGCCAAGTGAGCGGGAAGCGCCTCAACTACGAGCAGTACTTC. It codes for CASSQVSGKRLNYEQYF.

This clonotype was observed at least ten times. The chain uses TRBV28 and TRBJ1-5, with TRBD1 matching 8 bases. Trimming removed 6 bases from V and 0 bases from J; junction bases left unmatched: 13. The CDR3 contains 18 residues. Per the germline V gene, CDR1 is MDHEN and CDR2 is SYDVKM. The CDR3 DNA is TGTGCCAGCAGCCAACCGCGCGACAGGGGAATTAGCAATCAGCCCCAGCATTTT. This encodes CASSQPRDRGISNQPQHF.

This clonotype showed up many times. The CDR3 DNA reads as TGTGCCAGCAGTTTATACCGGGGGACAGAGGGGAGGAACACTGAAGCTTTCTTT. Translation: CASSLYRGTEGRNTEAFF. The gene calls are TRBV28 and TRBJ1-1; 7 bases agree with TRBD1. This CDR3 is built from 18 residues. Unmatched junction bases numbered 12, after V lost 1 base and J lost 1 base. CDR1 and CDR2 (germline): MDHEN, SYDVKM.

The chain has TRBV6-2 or TRBV6-3 and TRBJ1-1; no clear D. The germline V and J ends were trimmed by 0 bases and 0 bases, with 8 bases remaining between them. The germline V gene has CDR1 MNHEY and CDR2 SVGEGT. The CDR3 runs to 15 residues. The CDR3 here is CASSYSKSMNTEAFF. The DNA of the CDR3 is TGTGCCAGCAGTTACTCGAAATCAATGAACACTGAAGCTTTCTTT.

This clonotype came up many times. CDR3 nucleotides: TGTGCCAGCAGCCTTCCTCTAGATTACGAGCAGTACTTC. Translation gives CASSLPLDYEQYF. The V and J genes are TRBV2 and TRBJ2-7, with D unresolved. Between the trimmed V and J ends, which lost 6 bases and 4 bases, there was a span of 13 bases. The CDR3 is 13 residues long. Germline lookup yields CDR1 SNHLY and CDR2 FYNNEI.

In its sample, this clonotype was seen many times. V is TRBV5-4 and J is TRBJ2-5; D unresolved. Germline V gene data show CDR1 as SGHNT and CDR2 as YYREEE (reference sequence). The CDR3 contains 13 residues. The V gene lost 5 bases and the J gene lost 1 base, with 9 bases spanning the gap. This CDR3 reads CASSTNLQETQYF. The CDR3 coding sequence is TGTGCCAGCAGTACTAACCTCCAAGAGACCCAGTACTTC.

This clonotype was counted ten times or more. V and J are TRBV13 and TRBJ2-5; 12 bases line up with TRBD2. This CDR3 contains 17 residues. From germline, CDR1 is PRHDT and CDR2 FYEKMQ (reference sequence). With V trimmed by 5 bases and J by 4 bases, 11 bases remained unmatched. CDR3 nucleotides: TGTGCCAGCAGCCTGAGACTAGCGGGAGTGTCAGGAGAGACCCAGTACTTC. Translating it yields CASSLRLAGVSGETQYF.

This clonotype was detected ten times or more. V and J are TRBV30 and TRBJ2-7, with 10 bases that match TRBD1. The germline V gene has CDR1 GTSNPN and CDR2 SVGIG (reference sequence). Trimming cost V 3 bases and J 5 bases; bases outside gene matches: 16. The CDR3 loop spans 17 amino acids. The CDR3 DNA reads as TGTGCCTGGAGGGGGACCGGAAGGGACAGGGGATTCCACGAGCAGTACTTC. Translated, it gives CAWRGTGRDRGFHEQYF. Together with reference TRBV30 and TRBJ2-7, the CDR3 gives the full variable domain: SQTIHQWPATLVQPVGSPLSLECTVEGTSNPNLYWYRQAAGRGLQLLFYSVGIGQISSEVPQNLSASRPQDRQFILSSKKLLLSDSGFYLCAWRGTGRDRGFHEQYFGPGTRLTVT.

This chain connects TRBV7-9 to TRBJ1-1; 8 nucleotides line up with TRBD1. This CDR3 has 15 amino acids. J was trimmed by 6 bases and V by 5 bases; bases with no gene match: 11. Germline CDR1 is SEHNR and CDR2 is FQNEAQ (reference sequence). Here the CDR3 reads CASSLGGTGDSEAFF. The CDR3 bases are TGTGCCAGCAGCCTAGGGGGGACAGGTGATTCTGAAGCTTTCTTT.

Worth noting for this clonotype: One end of the junction varies from germline; a read error may be responsible. The chain links TRBV19 to TRBJ2-2; D assignment may be TRBD1 or TRBD2 (7 bases each). Germline lookup yields CDR1 LNHDA and CDR2 SQIVND (reference sequence). The CDR3 loop spans 14 amino acids. The CDR3 loop is CASSTQGGAGGLFF. CDR3 nucleotide sequence: TGTGCCAGTAGTACCCAGGGGGGGGCCGGGGGGCTGTTTTTT.

This clonotype was counted at least ten times. The chain combines TRBV30 with TRBJ1-1, with D perhaps TRBD1 (6 bases). Trimming stripped 6 bases from V and 1 base from J, with 18 bases between. The CDR3 is 15 residues long. The germline gives CDR1 GTSNPN, CDR2 SVGIG (reference sequence). In DNA form, the CDR3 reads TGTGCCTGCGTACCCCCGGACAGCAGGAACACTGAAGCTTTCTTT. It yields the protein CACVPPDSRNTEAFF.

The chain links TRBV5-1 to TRBJ2-7; the match to TRBD1 covers 8 bases. The V gene end was trimmed by 0 bases and the J gene end by 3 bases; junction bases not matched to a gene: 2. The CDR3 length is 14 residues. Germline-derived CDR1 and CDR2 are SGHRS and YFSETQ. CDR3 DNA: TGCGCCAGCAGCTTGGAACAGGGGGTCTACGAGCAGTACTTC. It translates to CASSLEQGVYEQYF.